The rows below give T cell receptor beta chains drawn from one sample of a study of T-cell reconstitution after alpha-beta-depleted transplantation in children. TCRdb reprocessed the PCR reads with MiXCR, giving one entry per CDR3 protein. Of some 600,000 distinct CDR3 sequences in the sample, 10% to 15% were seen once. The material sequenced was PBMCs, mostly from graft donor cells, taken 360 days after TCRalphabeta/CD19-depleted stem cell transplant. These receptors were taken from a male patient younger than 18 who had a stem cell transplant for acute myeloid leukemia, so the T cells may come from the graft donor. The CDR3 runs from the conserved cysteine through the conserved F or W. Each record gives: CDR3 protein, CDR3 DNA, clone size, J gene, D gene, V gene. D genes are given only for firm matches. Clone size is stated in some rows and not others, as once, few, many or a class when expanded.

CASSLAPGGHEQFF | TGTGCCAGCAGCTTAGCGCCGGGAGGGCATGAGCAGTTCTTC | NA | TRBJ2-1 | TRBD2 | TRBV7-2
CASSQGGVESFPEKLFF | TGTGCCAGCAGCCAAGGGGGGGTGGAATCCTTTCCTGAAAAACTGTTTTTT | many | TRBJ1-4 | NA | TRBV3-1
CASSLQGAPGDTQYF | TGTGCCAGCAGCTTACAGGGGGCGCCGGGAGATACGCAGTATTTT | few | TRBJ2-3 | TRBD1 | TRBV6-2/TRBV6-3
CASSLRPARGGNEQFF | TGTGCCAGCAGTTTACGGCCCGCCCGAGGGGGCAATGAGCAGTTCTTC | few | TRBJ2-1 | NA | TRBV27
CASSLVQGETQYF | TGCGCCAGCAGCTTGGTACAGGGAGAGACCCAGTACTTC | NA | TRBJ2-5 | NA | TRBV5-1
CASGGLADSTDTQYF | TGCGCCAGCGGAGGACTAGCAGATAGCACAGATACGCAGTATTTT | many | TRBJ2-3 | TRBD2 | TRBV5-1
CSASDDLPSYNEQFF | TGCAGTGCTAGTGACGACCTACCCTCCTACAATGAGCAGTTCTTC | NA | TRBJ2-1 | NA | TRBV20-1
CASSRTTYNEQFF | TGTGCCAGCAGCAGGACTACCTACAATGAGCAGTTCTTC | many | TRBJ2-1 | NA | TRBV7-3
CASSRGTSEAFF | TGTGCCAGCAGCCGGGGTACCTCCGAAGCTTTCTTT | many | TRBJ1-1 | NA | TRBV27
CSARTGTSGTDTQYF | TGCAGTGCTAGAACCGGGACTAGCGGTACAGATACGCAGTATTTT | NA | TRBJ2-3 | TRBD2 | TRBV20-1
CASSLIFADEQFF | TGTGCCAGCAGCTTAATCTTTGCAGATGAGCAGTTCTTC | many | TRBJ2-1 | NA | TRBV7-3
CASSYFLAGGRTDTQYF | TGTGCCAGCAGTTACTTTCTAGCGGGGGGGCGGACAGATACGCAGTATTTT | few | TRBJ2-3 | TRBD2 | TRBV6-5
CSATGTGGSEQYF | TGCAGTGCCACCGGGACAGGGGGCTCCGAGCAGTACTTC | many | TRBJ2-7 | TRBD1 | TRBV20-1
CASSQRDSDYEQYF | TGCGCCAGCAGCCAGCGGGACAGCGACTACGAGCAGTACTTC | few | TRBJ2-7 | NA | TRBV5-1
CASGLGIRGGLAGGDEQFF | TGTGCTAGTGGTTTGGGAATCCGGGGAGGACTAGCGGGAGGGGATGAGCAGTTCTTC | NA | TRBJ2-1 | TRBD2 | TRBV12-5
CASSLVLRERPGYEQYF | TGTGCCAGCAGCTTAGTTTTGAGGGAGCGCCCGGGGTACGAGCAGTACTTC | few | TRBJ2-7 | NA | TRBV7-2
CAGGGEVVYEQYF | TGTGCTGGAGGGGGAGAGGTAGTTTACGAGCAGTACTTC | few | TRBJ2-7 | NA | TRBV7-9
CASSLGGGPVSRTGELFF | TGTGCCAGCAGCTTGGGGGGGGGGCCCGTTTCGCGGACCGGGGAGCTGTTTTTT | NA | TRBJ2-2 | NA | TRBV5-5
CASSSLGLAYNEQFF | TGTGCCAGTAGTTCCTTGGGCTTAGCCTACAATGAGCAGTTCTTC | few | TRBJ2-1 | NA | TRBV19
CSVEIRIDEQFF | TGCAGCGTTGAAATCAGGATCGATGAGCAGTTCTTC | NA | TRBJ2-1 | NA | TRBV29-1
CASSLRGGRVRNIQYF | TGTGCCAGCAGCTTAAGGGGGGGAAGAGTCAGGAACATTCAGTACTTC | NA | TRBJ2-4 | NA | TRBV7-2
CASSYSIPSWEGTDTQYF | TGTGCCAGCAGTTACTCGATCCCCTCCTGGGAGGGCACAGATACGCAGTATTTT | few | TRBJ2-3 | NA | TRBV6-5
CSAVNTGELFF | TGCAGCGCCGTCAACACCGGGGAGCTGTTTTTT | many | TRBJ2-2 | NA | TRBV29-1
CASSSVGGDHEQYF | TGTGCCAGCAGTTCCGTGGGAGGAGACCACGAGCAGTACTTC | many | TRBJ2-7 | NA | TRBV6-5
CASSQDVAGGIHEQYF | TGCGCCAGCAGCCAAGACGTCGCGGGAGGAATCCACGAGCAGTACTTC | NA | TRBJ2-7 | TRBD2 | TRBV4-3
CATSWRAYTDTQYF | TGTGCCACCAGCTGGCGGGCATACACAGATACGCAGTATTTT | NA | TRBJ2-3 | NA | TRBV15
CSASGGRTDTQYF | TGCAGTGCTAGCGGGGGTCGCACAGATACGCAGTATTTT | NA | TRBJ2-3 | NA | TRBV20-1
CASSAGFRALAPSGNTIYF | TGTGCCAGCAGCGCGGGATTCCGGGCCCTGGCTCCCTCTGGAAACACCATATATTTT | NA | TRBJ1-3 | NA | TRBV21-1
CASSLVGPFADTQYF | TGTGCCAGCAGCTTAGTGGGCCCCTTCGCAGATACGCAGTATTTT | many | TRBJ2-3 | NA | TRBV7-4
CASSLPPQQGNTGELFF | TGTGCCAGCAGCTTGCCACCGCAACAGGGGAACACCGGGGAGCTGTTTTTT | few | TRBJ2-2 | NA | TRBV11-2
CSARGSGRLTDTQYF | TGCAGCGCCAGGGGTAGCGGGAGGTTGACAGATACGCAGTATTTT | many | TRBJ2-3 | TRBD2 | TRBV29-1
CASSPRSGTLTKNIQYF | TGTGCCAGCAGCCCCCGATCCGGGACCCTTACCAAAAACATTCAGTACTTC | NA | TRBJ2-4 | NA | TRBV7-8
CSASMSDLYEQYF | TGCAGTGCTAGTATGTCGGATCTTTACGAGCAGTACTTC | NA | TRBJ2-7 | NA | TRBV20-1
CSATPDQGALIETQYF | TGCAGTGCTACCCCGGACCAGGGGGCGCTCATAGAGACCCAGTACTTC | NA | TRBJ2-5 | TRBD1 | TRBV20-1
CASSYIPILAAGSYNEQFF | TGTGCCAGCAGTTACATCCCCATACTAGCGGCAGGCTCCTACAATGAGCAGTTCTTC | many | TRBJ2-1 | TRBD2 | TRBV6-5